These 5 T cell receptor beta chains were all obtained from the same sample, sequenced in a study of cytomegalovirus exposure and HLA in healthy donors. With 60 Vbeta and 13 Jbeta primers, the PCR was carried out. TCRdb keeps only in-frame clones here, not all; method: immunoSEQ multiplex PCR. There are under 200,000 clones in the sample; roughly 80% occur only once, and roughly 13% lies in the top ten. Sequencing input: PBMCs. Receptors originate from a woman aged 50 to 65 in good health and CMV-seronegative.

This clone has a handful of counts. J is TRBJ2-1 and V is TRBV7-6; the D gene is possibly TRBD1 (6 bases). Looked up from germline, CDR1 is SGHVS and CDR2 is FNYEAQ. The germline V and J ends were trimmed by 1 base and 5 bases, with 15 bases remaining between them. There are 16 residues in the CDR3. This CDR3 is CASSLEAGQQDNEQFF. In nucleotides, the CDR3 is TGTGCCAGCAGCTTAGAAGCTGGACAGCAGGACAATGAGCAGTTCTTC. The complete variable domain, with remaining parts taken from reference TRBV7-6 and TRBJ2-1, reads GAGVSQSPRYKVTKRGQDVALRCDPISGHVSLYWYRQALGQGPEFLTYFNYEAQQDKSGLPNDRFSAERPEGSISTLTIQRTEQRDSAMYRCASSLEAGQQDNEQFFGPGTRLTVL.

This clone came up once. The CDR3: CASTLSGAEETQYF. Here the CDR3 DNA reads TGTGCCAGCACCCTTTCTGGGGCCGAAGAGACCCAGTACTTC. The rearrangement uses TRBV7-8 and TRBJ2-5; D may be TRBD1 (5 bases). Germline V lookup: CDR1 SGHVS, CDR2 FQNEAQ. This CDR3 is 14 amino acids long. V shed 7 bases and J shed 3 bases, with 15 bases lying between them.

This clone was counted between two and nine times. The DNA of the CDR3 is TGTGCCAGCAGTACTACCGGGGAGCTGTTTTTT. The encoded protein is CASSTTGELFF. The rearrangement joins TRBV2 to TRBJ2-2; D ambiguous. V lost 5 bases, J lost 5 bases, and 3 bases lay in between. This CDR3 is 11 amino acids long. CDR1 and CDR2 (germline): SNHLY, FYNNEI.

The DNA for the CDR3 is TGTGCCAGCAGATCCACAGGGGACTCCTACGAGCAGTACTTC. It codes for CASRSTGDSYEQYF. The rearrangement links TRBV6-5 to TRBJ2-7, with 7 positions matching TRBD1. Trimming cost V 6 bases and J 0 bases; bases outside gene matches: 5. The CDR3 extends over 14 amino acids. Germline V lookup: CDR1 MNHEY, CDR2 SVGAGI.

This chain's CDR3 is CASSDTGQLYGYTF. The CDR3 nucleotides read TGTGCCAGCAGCGACACGGGACAGCTCTATGGCTACACCTTC. V gene TRBV7-8 combines with J gene TRBJ1-2; 7 nucleotides align to TRBD1. Germline-derived CDR1 and CDR2 are SGHVS and FQNEAQ. Trimming cost V 5 bases and J 4 bases; bases outside gene matches: 7. CDR3 length: 14 residues.